This entry describes one TCR beta chain. Its antigen remains unidentified. The input lacks base qualities; no much larger clone sits a single base away. The sample comes from a study of T cell repertoires in cytomegalovirus infection (dated by TCRdb to the late 2010s). Study-level background: Recently identified HLA-C-restricted CMV epitopes, whose presentation resists viral immunomodulation, were targeted by peptide stimulations together with well-studied HLA-B-restricted epitopes. Donor HLA type was relevant to the analysis, as public TCR beta signatures indicated carriage of CMV infection together with the matching HLA type.

The sample's treatment or condition label, decoded: in vitro stimulation with specific CMV peptide epitopes to enrich CMV-specific T cells. The study at large found these results: The ex vivo response was dominated by HLA-C-restricted CMV-specific TCR beta clonotypes, which also provided the single most frequent clonotype in two of eight donors. In both this cohort and an independent roughly 350-donor cohort, the cumulative frequency of public TCR beta family members distinguished carriers of CMV infection plus the relevant HLA type.

The sequencing machine was an Illumina HiSeq 1500. The public reads were quality trimmed at Q25 with fastp and then assembled into clones with MiXCR by TCRdb, keeping productive beta chains. For every CDR3 protein sequence, its rows merge into one entry that carries the most common genes and DNA. For this sample there are about half a million distinct CDR3 sequences; around 30% appear just once. In total, the top ten clones hold 15% to 20% of the sample. This sample comprised cultured PBMCs, obtained from culture after CMV antigen stimulation. This clonotype originated in a human donor in good health (CMV status not recorded). Some clones in this sample may be carry-over from other donors' samples.

The CDR3 reads as follows: CASSLDTSGSTDTQYF. The nucleotide sequence is TGTGCCAGCAGCTTAGATACTAGCGGGAGCACAGATACGCAGTATTTT. The rearrangement combines TRBV7-2 with TRBJ2-3; the central 9 bases match TRBD2. From its cysteine to its phenylalanine, the CDR3 spans 16 amino acids. Only the CDR3 part of the read is kept: 48 bases, read in frame from the first base. Looking up the germline V gene yields CDR1 SGHTA and CDR2 FQGNSA. Trimming removed 1 base from V and 0 bases from J; the gene matches leave 2 bases unexplained.